These 15 T cell receptor beta chains share one sample of origin, sequenced in a study of T cell responses to AZD1222 COVID-19 vaccine. Here immunoSEQ multiplex PCR was the method, and the copy in TCRdb shows in-frame clones only, minus some. The repertoire consists of roughly 120,000 clones, with roughly 90% occurring once and the leading ten covering more than 4%. The sample here was peripheral blood, taken on day 0 of AZD1222 vaccination. The receptors stem from an adult in good health.

This sequence joins TRBV5-4 and TRBJ2-1; D ambiguous. V lost 0 bases to trimming and J lost 9 bases, with 7 bases between them. This CDR3 is built from 12 residues. Germline-derived CDR1 and CDR2 are SGHNT and YYREEE (reference sequence). The CDR3 region has the DNA TGTGCCAGCAGCTTGGACACCTTTGAGCAGTTCTTC. Amino acid sequence: CASSLDTFEQFF.

The V call is TRBV7-2, the J call TRBJ2-2; maybe TRBD1 (7 bases). Germline CDR1 reads SGHTA; CDR2 reads FQGNSA. This CDR3 has 14 amino acids. Trimming shortened V by 5 bases and J by 7 bases, and 14 bases separated the two germline ends. Written as DNA, the CDR3 is TGTGCCAGCAGCAACTACAGGGGAGGCGGGGAGCTGTTTTTT. Protein sequence: CASSNYRGGGELFF.

The chain has TRBV6-1 and TRBJ2-2, with 11 bases that match TRBD2. The CDR3 is made up of 16 amino acids. Germline-derived CDR1 and CDR2 are MNHNS and SASEGT. The ends lost 3 bases at V and 6 bases at J; junction bases unmatched: 6. CDR3 DNA: TGTGCCAGCAGTGAGTCACTAGCGGGAGACCCCGGGGAGCTGTTTTTT. Translating gives CASSESLAGDPGELFF.

This chain joins TRBV5-4 and TRBJ2-3; 8 positions agree with TRBD1. The germline gives CDR1 SGHNT, CDR2 YYREEE (reference sequence). V dropped 4 bases and J dropped 1; count of bases not matched to a gene: 2. The CDR3 is made up of 14 amino acids. The CDR3: CASSPGQGTDTQYF. DNA for the CDR3: TGTGCCAGCAGCCCGGGACAGGGCACAGATACGCAGTATTTT.

This clone turned up a few times. This chain links TRBV24-1 with TRBJ1-5; 7 nucleotides align to TRBD1. The CDR3 has 15 residues. The J segment lost 4 bases and the V segment lost 4 bases, leaving 6 bases of the junction unmatched. Germline V lookup: CDR1 KGHDR, CDR2 SFDVKD. In nucleotides, the CDR3 is TGTGCCACCAGTGACCGGGGACAGAAAAATCAGCCCCAGCATTTT. Translated: CATSDRGQKNQPQHF.

The chain has TRBV7-2 and TRBJ2-7; tentative D call: TRBD2 (6 bases). The CDR3 is 13 residues long. Germline loops: CDR1 SGHTA, CDR2 FQGNSA. V lost 3 bases and J 3 bases, leaving 9 bases between the germline ends. The CDR3 DNA sequence: TGTGCCAGCAGCTTTCGGCGGGACTACGAGCAGTACTTC. Its protein is CASSFRRDYEQYF.

The chain has TRBV4-3 and TRBJ2-7, with D perhaps assigned TRBD1 or TRBD2 (6 bases each). Trimming took off 0 bases at V and 6 bases at J, with 15 bases between the two ends. The CDR3 has 15 residues. Germline V CDR1 and CDR2: LGHNA, YSLEER. The CDR3: CASSQEWVRGGEQYF. CDR3 bases: TGCGCCAGCAGCCAAGAGTGGGTCAGGGGAGGCGAGCAGTACTTC.

The chain employs TRBV29-1 and TRBJ1-4, with 8 positions matching TRBD1. The trim removed 4 bases at V and 11 bases at J, leaving 6 bases unmatched. Germline CDR1 reads SQVTM; CDR2 reads ANQGSEA. This CDR3 has 12 amino acids. CDR3 sequence (DNA): TGCAGCGTTGTCGTTACAGGGGGGAAACTGTTTTTT. It yields the protein CSVVVTGGKLFF.

J is TRBJ2-5 and V is TRBV18; 9 bases agree with TRBD2. Germline V lookup: CDR1 KGHSH, CDR2 LQKENI. The CDR3 is made up of 15 amino acids. With 1 base clipped from V and 4 bases from J, the junction kept 4 bases outside the gene matches. The CDR3 protein is CASSPQRGDGETQYF. CDR3 sequence (DNA): TGTGCCAGCTCACCACAGCGGGGGGACGGAGAGACCCAGTACTTC.

The chain links TRBV19 to TRBJ2-7, with 9 bases lining up with TRBD2. The germline V gene has CDR1 LNHDA and CDR2 SQIVND (reference sequence). Trimming at V came to 4 bases and at J to 2 bases, leaving 6 bases not matched to a gene. This CDR3 contains 15 residues. Written as DNA, the CDR3 is TGTGCCAGTAGTACTAGCGGGACAGTCCCCTACGAGCAGTACTTC. Amino acid sequence: CASSTSGTVPYEQYF. The entire variable domain, with the rest obtained from reference TRBV19 and TRBJ2-7, is as follows: DGGITQSPKYLFRKEGQNVTLSCEQNLNHDAMYWYRQDPGQGLRLIYYSQIVNDFQKGDIAEGYSVSREKKESFPLTVTSAQKNPTAFYLCASSTSGTVPYEQYFGPGTRLTVT.

This chain links TRBV10-3 with TRBJ2-1; D gene uncertain. The CDR3 consists of 15 residues. Trimming shortened V by 0 bases and J by 7 bases, and 13 bases separated the two germline ends. In germline, CDR1 is ENHRY, CDR2 SYGVKD. The CDR3 coding sequence is TGTGCCATCAGTGAGTCGGGAAAGCTGGGGAATGAGCAGTTCTTC. Amino acids: CAISESGKLGNEQFF.

The genes are TRBV28 and TRBJ2-3, with 7 bases fitting TRBD2. Trimming cost V 5 bases and J 2 bases; bases outside gene matches: 7. The germline gives CDR1 MDHEN, CDR2 SYDVKM. The CDR3 spans 15 residues. The CDR3 DNA is TGTGCCAGCAGTGAATCCGGGACTAACACAGATACGCAGTATTTT. Translated: CASSESGTNTDTQYF.

V usage is TRBV7-2 and J usage is TRBJ1-5, with unresolved D. The V gene lost 1 base and the J gene lost 3 bases, with 4 bases spanning the gap. The CDR3 is 13 amino acids. Looked up from germline, CDR1 is SGHTA and CDR2 is FQGNSA. As DNA, the CDR3 is TGTGCCAGCAGCTTAGGACCCAATCAGCCCCAGCATTTT. It codes for CASSLGPNQPQHF.

The chain employs TRBV3-1 (or the pseudogene TRBV3-2) and TRBJ2-1; 11 nucleotides align to TRBD2. Germline CDR1 is LGHDT and CDR2 is YNNKEL (reference sequence). The V and J ends lost 2 bases and 4 bases, in that order; junction bases with no gene match: 1. CDR3 length: 15 amino acids. The CDR3 sequence is CASSQLAGGYNEQFF. The CDR3 DNA reads as TGTGCCAGCAGCCAACTAGCGGGAGGTTACAATGAGCAGTTCTTC.

This chain joins TRBV19 and TRBJ2-1; the match to TRBD1 covers 8 bases. The germline V gene has CDR1 LNHDA and CDR2 SQIVND (reference sequence). The V gene end was trimmed by 4 bases and the J gene end by 6 bases; junction bases not matched to a gene: 8. This CDR3 region has 15 residues. The CDR3 sequence: CASSKDTGGLNEQFF. The CDR3 region has the DNA TGTGCCAGTAGTAAAGACACAGGGGGACTCAATGAGCAGTTCTTC.